This TCR beta chain was found in a study of T cell responses to AZD1222 COVID-19 vaccine. Background on the study: Pooling was applied to second doses at about 4 or about 12 weeks. Regarding the study as a whole: Baseline testing showed seropositivity in only a handful of AZD1222 recipients. Spike-wide coverage was observed for vaccine-associated CD4 TCRs, with dominant responses at 160-218 and 743-854. Donors were mostly white British, more females; clonal diversity possibly underestimated.

Concerning this clone: Its antigen remains unidentified.

The V and J ends lost 6 bases and 4 bases respectively, with 15 bases between them. Per germline, CDR1 SGHAT and CDR2 FQNNGV. The CDR3 consists of 14 residues. The method was immunoSEQ multiplex PCR; TCRdb's version includes in-frame clones alone and lacks a portion of them. This table has more than 140,000 clones, 80% to 90% appearing once. The V and J genes are TRBV11-2 and TRBJ1-2; weak D call: TRBD1 (5 bases). This sequence originates from an adult in good health. This specimen was peripheral blood, taken on day 0 of AZD1222 vaccination. CDR3 coding DNA: TGTGCCAGCAGTCTTGGGGCTTACAGCTATGGCTACACCTTC. It is translated as CASSLGAYSYGYTF.